The entry that follows covers one T cell receptor beta chain sequence. Antigen: not known. TCRdb passed the 5' RACE reads through MiXCR, listing each CDR3 protein once. The sample consists of 35,000 to 50,000 distinct CDR3 sequences, less than 35% of them appearing once. The CDR3 loop spans 14 amino acids. CDR1 and CDR2 from the germline V gene are MDHEN and SYDVKM. Unmatched junction bases numbered 3, after V lost 6 bases and J lost 2 bases. The memory fraction was CD4+CD45RO+CD25- cells. Study-wide results and caveats: Tumor Tregs overlapped most with tumor, then blood, naive CD4+ cells. Tumor memory CD4+ T cell TCR gene usage was found to cluster with blood and lymph node memory CD4+ cells and with lymph node naive CD4+ cells. The larger-cohort validation was restricted to a single TCR beta V-J rearrangement rather than whole repertoires.

The source material was memory CD4+ T cells sorted from a lymph node. The sample's subset: memory CD4+ T cells, CD4+CD45RO+CD25-. J is TRBJ2-1 and V is TRBV28; TRBD2 agrees at 8 bases. This sequence originates from a female donor with breast cancer. The CDR3 region has the DNA TGTGCCAGCAGAGGGACTAGGCCCTACAATGAGCAGTTCTTC. Protein product: CASRGTRPYNEQFF.